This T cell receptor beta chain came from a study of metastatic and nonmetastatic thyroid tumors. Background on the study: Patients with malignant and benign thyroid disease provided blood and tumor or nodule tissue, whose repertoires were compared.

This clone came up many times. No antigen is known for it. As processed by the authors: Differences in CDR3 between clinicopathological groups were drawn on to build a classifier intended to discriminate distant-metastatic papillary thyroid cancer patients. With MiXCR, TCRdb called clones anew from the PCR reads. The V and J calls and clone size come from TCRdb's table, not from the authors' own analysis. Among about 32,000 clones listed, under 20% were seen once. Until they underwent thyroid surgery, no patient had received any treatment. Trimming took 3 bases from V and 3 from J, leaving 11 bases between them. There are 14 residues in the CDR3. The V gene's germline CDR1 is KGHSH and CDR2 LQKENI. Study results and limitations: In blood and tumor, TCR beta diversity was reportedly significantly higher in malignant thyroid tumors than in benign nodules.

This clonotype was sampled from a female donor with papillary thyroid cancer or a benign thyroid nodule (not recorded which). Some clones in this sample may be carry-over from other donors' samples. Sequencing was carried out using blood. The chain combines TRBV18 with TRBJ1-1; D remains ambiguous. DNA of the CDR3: TGTGCCAGCTCACCGCTGGGGTCGGACACTGAAGCTTTCTTT. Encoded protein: CASSPLGSDTEAFF.